This TCR beta chain was sequenced for a study of OX40 agonist ivuxolimab in advanced cancers. Study context: Dose-escalation subjects each had hepatocellular carcinoma, melanoma, renal cell or head and neck cancer. Study observations and caveats: On average, CD8+ T cells had more expanded clones than CD4+. The study observed clonal expansion of CD4+ and CD8+ blood T cells by week 6 at 0.1 to 3.0 mg/kg.

Produced via immunoSEQ multiplex PCR; TCRdb's table is partial and in-frame only. The data hold 59,000 or so clones, with 75% to 90% observed a single time. On this clone itself: Its antigen is currently unknown.

The sequenced sample was CD4+ or CD8+ T cells sorted from blood, obtained in a trial of the OX40 agonist ivuxolimab. This clonotype was obtained from an adult with an advanced solid tumor such as melanoma, head and neck, liver or kidney cancer.

The CDR3 DNA reads as TGTGCCAGCTCACCACCGGGACAGGGTCTGGGCAATCAGCCCCAGCATTTT. Translating it yields CASSPPGQGLGNQPQHF. The V call is TRBV18, the J call TRBJ1-5; the match to TRBD1 covers 9 bases. In germline, CDR1 is KGHSH, CDR2 LQKENI. The CDR3 spans 17 residues. Trimming removed 0 bases from V and 2 bases from J; junction bases left unmatched: 5.